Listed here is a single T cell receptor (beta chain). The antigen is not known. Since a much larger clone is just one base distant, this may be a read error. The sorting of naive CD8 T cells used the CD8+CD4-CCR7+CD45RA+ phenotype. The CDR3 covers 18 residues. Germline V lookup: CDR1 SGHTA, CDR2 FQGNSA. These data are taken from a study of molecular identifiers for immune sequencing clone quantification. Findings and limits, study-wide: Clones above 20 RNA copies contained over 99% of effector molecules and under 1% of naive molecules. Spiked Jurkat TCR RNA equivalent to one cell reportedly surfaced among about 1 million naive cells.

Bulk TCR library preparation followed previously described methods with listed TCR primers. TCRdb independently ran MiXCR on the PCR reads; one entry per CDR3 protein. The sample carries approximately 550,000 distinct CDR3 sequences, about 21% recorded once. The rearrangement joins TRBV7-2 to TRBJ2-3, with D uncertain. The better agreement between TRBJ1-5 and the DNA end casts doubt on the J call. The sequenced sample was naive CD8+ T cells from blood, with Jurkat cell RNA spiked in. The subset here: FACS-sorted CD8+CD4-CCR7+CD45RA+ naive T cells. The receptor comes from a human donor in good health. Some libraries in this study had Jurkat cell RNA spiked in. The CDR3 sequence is CASSLLTAPRPFTDTQHF. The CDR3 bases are TGTGCCAGCAGCTTACTAACCGCTCCGCGACCTTTCACAGATACGCAGCATTTT.